This T cell receptor beta chain appears in the sequencing data of a study of blood T cell repertoires in COVID-19. Study at large: From the United States, Italy and Spain came samples of acute and convalescent COVID-19.

The CDR3 has 14 residues. Looked up from germline, CDR1 is MNHEY and CDR2 is SVGAGI. V was pared by 6 bases and J by 0 bases, with 8 bases between. Original analysis: Estimated nucleated cell counts came from reference gene primer amplification. TCRdb's table, derived via immunoSEQ multiplex PCR, lists solely in-frame clones and lacks some. V and J calls and clone size come straight from that table; D and trimming were deduced from the DNA. This table holds just over 35,000 clones, nearly 90% found once. The sample taken for sequencing was peripheral blood. This sequence originates from a human donor in a cohort sampled during active COVID-19. The chain uses TRBV6-5 and TRBJ2-2; no firm D call. CDR3 in DNA: TGTGCCAGCAGCCGACTGGCGAACACCGGGGAGCTGTTTTTT. Its protein is CASSRLANTGELFF.